A selection of T cell receptor beta chains follows, all from one sample in a study of T cell repertoires in cytomegalovirus infection. TCRdb analysed the reads with MiXCR anew, one entry per CDR3 protein. Found here are 830,000 or so distinct CDR3 sequences, approximately 32% of them singletons; the top ten hold around an eighth. Antigens for these TCRs are unknown. The material was cultured CD8+ T cells from PBMCs, obtained from culture after CMV antigen stimulation. These receptors all come from a human donor in good health (CMV status not recorded). Some clones in this sample may be carry-over from other donors' samples. The CDR3 runs from the conserved cysteine through the conserved F or W. A D gene is named only where the DNA matches it firmly. Some rows mark clone size as missing; the rest say once, few, many or name a class of expanded clone.

>-|-|TRBV29-1|TRBJ2-1
TGCAGCGGGCGATATAATGCGGCTGAGCAGTTCTTC
CSGRYNAAEQFF
>-|-|TRBV27|TRBJ2-3
TGTGCCAGCACCTCGATGGAGGGGGGGGATACGCAGTATTTT
CASTSMEGGDTQYF
>-|-|TRBV10-3|TRBJ2-3
TGTGCCATCAGCAGCAGGGGGGGCCCAGATACGCAGTATTTT
CAISSRGGPDTQYF
>-|-|TRBV27|TRBJ2-7
TGTGCCAGCATGGACCGACAGGCCTACGAGCAGTACTTC
CASMDRQAYEQYF
>TRBD2|few|TRBV6-5|TRBJ2-3
TGTGCCAGCAGTTACTTCGCGGGGGGAACAGATACGCAGTATTTT
CASSYFAGGTDTQYF
>-|few|TRBV12-3/TRBV12-4|TRBJ1-2
TGTGCCAGCAGCCCGGGACACCACGTCTATGGCTACACCTTC
CASSPGHHVYGYTF
>-|-|TRBV6-1|TRBJ1-2
TGTGCCAGCAGTTCAGGGTGGGGTGGCTACACCTTC
CASSSGWGGYTF
>-|-|TRBV4-1|TRBJ1-4
TGCGCCAGCAGCCTTTTAGGGTCTAATGAAAAACTGTTTTTT
CASSLLGSNEKLFF
>-|-|TRBV7-9|TRBJ1-4
TGTGCCAGCAGCCAAAAGCGGGGAAGGGGCGGAGAAAAACTGTTTTTT
CASSQKRGRGGEKLFF
>TRBD2|few|TRBV7-2|TRBJ2-1
TGTGCCAGCAGCTGGGGGGGACTAGCGGGGGAGCAGTTCTTC
CASSWGGLAGEQFF
>-|-|TRBV6-2/TRBV6-3|TRBJ1-5
TGTGCCAGCAGTTACATAACTCAGCCCCAGCATTTT
CASSYITQPQHF
>-|many|TRBV7-8|TRBJ1-3
TGTGCCAGCAGCTCCGGGGGTTCTGGAAACACCATATATTTT
CASSSGGSGNTIYF
>-|many|TRBV2|TRBJ2-7
TGTGCCAGCAGTGGATACGAGCAGTACTTC
CASSGYEQYF
>TRBD1|many|TRBV9|TRBJ2-5
TGTGCCAGCAGCTCTCCCGGGACAGGGGCCCAGTACTTC
CASSSPGTGAQYF
>-|-|TRBV11-2|TRBJ1-5
TGTGCCAGCAGCCAATATACCGGAATTAATCAGCCCCAGCATTTT
CASSQYTGINQPQHF
>-|few|TRBV12-3/TRBV12-4|TRBJ2-1
TGTGCCAGCTGGGGGGGGCCTAGGGAGCAGTTCTTC
CASWGGPREQFF
>-|-|TRBV7-8|TRBJ1-1
TGTGCCAGCAGTTACACCCCGTACACTGAAGCTTTCTTT
CASSYTPYTEAFF
>TRBD1|-|TRBV29-1|TRBJ2-1
TGCAGCGGGGTGCGAGGTGGGACAGAATACAATGAGCAGTTCTTC
CSGVRGGTEYNEQFF
>TRBD2|many|TRBV7-9|TRBJ2-7
TGTGCCAGCAGCACCTCGACTAGCGGGGTGAACTCCTACGAGCAGTACTTC
CASSTSTSGVNSYEQYF
>TRBD1|-|TRBV28|TRBJ1-6
TGTGCCAGCAGTTTAGTCGTTTTGGACAGGGGTCAATCCTATAATTCACCCCTCCACTTT
CASSLVVLDRGQSYNSPLHF
>-|few|TRBV24-1|TRBJ2-2
TGTGCCACCAGTGATTTAGGTCCAGAGAACACCGGGGAGCTGTTTTTT
CATSDLGPENTGELFF
>TRBD1|few|TRBV6-6|TRBJ1-2
TGTGCCAGCAGTTACGTATTGGGACAGCCGTGGAGTGGCTACACCTTC
CASSYVLGQPWSGYTF
>TRBD1|-|TRBV12-5|TRBJ1-6
TGTGCTAGTGGTTTGGGACAGGGCTCACCCCTCCACTTT
CASGLGQGSPLHF
>-|-|TRBV7-6|TRBJ1-6
TGTGCCAGCAGCTCCAGCGATAATTCACCCCTCCACTTT
CASSSSDNSPLHF
>-|-|TRBV20-1|TRBJ1-2
TGCAGTGCTTCCTGGTCTTATATTGGCTACACCTTC
CSASWSYIGYTF
>TRBD2|-|TRBV6-5|TRBJ2-2
TGTGCCAGCAGATTAGCGGGGGGGCCTCCCGGGGAGCTGTTTTTT
CASRLAGGPPGELFF
>-|-|TRBV7-8|TRBJ2-5
TGTGCCAGCAGCGAAAGGGCAGAGACCCAGTACTTC
CASSERAETQYF
>-|-|TRBV4-1|TRBJ1-5
TGCGCCAGCAGCCGGGGTTTTGATAGCAATCAGCCCCAGCATTTT
CASSRGFDSNQPQHF
>-|few|TRBV10-2|TRBJ1-1
TGCGCCAGCAGTGAAAGGACAGTAATGAACACTGAAGCTTTCTTT
CASSERTVMNTEAFF
>-|few|TRBV7-3|TRBJ1-2
TGTGCCAGCAGCCCCGGAGAGGGTAGTCCCTATGGCTACACCTTC
CASSPGEGSPYGYTF
>TRBD1|-|TRBV15|TRBJ2-1
TGTGCCACCAGCAGAGATCGGTCACTGGGACAGCCCGACAATGAGCAGTTCTTC
CATSRDRSLGQPDNEQFF
>TRBD1|few|TRBV25-1|TRBJ1-2
TGTGCCAGCAGTGAATATTTTGTGGGACAGCAGACCTATGGCTACACCTTC
CASSEYFVGQQTYGYTF
>-|-|TRBV4-1|TRBJ2-3
TGCGCCAGCAGCCAAGGACTTTCAGATACGCAGTATTTT
CASSQGLSDTQYF
>TRBD2|few|TRBV7-8|TRBJ2-1
TGTGCCAGCAGCTTCCCCAAGACTAGCGGTACCTACAATGAGCAGTTCTTC
CASSFPKTSGTYNEQFF